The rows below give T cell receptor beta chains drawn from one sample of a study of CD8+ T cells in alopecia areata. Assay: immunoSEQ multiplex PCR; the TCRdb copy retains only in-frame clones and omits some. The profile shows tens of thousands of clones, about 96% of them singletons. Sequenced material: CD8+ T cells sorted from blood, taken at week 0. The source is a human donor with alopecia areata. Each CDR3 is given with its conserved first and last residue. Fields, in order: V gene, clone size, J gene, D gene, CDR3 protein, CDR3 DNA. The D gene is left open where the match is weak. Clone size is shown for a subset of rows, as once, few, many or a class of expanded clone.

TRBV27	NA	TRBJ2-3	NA	CASTKRGLRTDTQYF	TGTGCCAGCACCAAAAGAGGACTCCGAACAGATACGCAGTATTTT
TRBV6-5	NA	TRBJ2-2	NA	CASSKGGYTGELFF	TGTGCCAGCAGCAAGGGGGGATACACCGGGGAGCTGTTTTTT
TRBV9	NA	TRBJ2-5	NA	CASSVEQETQYF	TGTGCCAGCAGCGTAGAGCAAGAGACCCAGTACTTC
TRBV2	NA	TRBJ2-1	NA	CASSLSRDGGYNEQFF	TGTGCCAGCAGCTTATCCCGGGACGGAGGATACAATGAGCAGTTCTTC
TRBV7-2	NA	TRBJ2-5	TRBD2	CASSLAFGLAGKETQYF	TGTGCCAGCAGCTTAGCGTTTGGGCTAGCGGGGAAAGAGACCCAGTACTTC
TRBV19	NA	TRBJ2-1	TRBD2	CASSIGERGLRFF	TGTGCCAGTAGTATTGGTGAGCGGGGGCTTCGGTTCTTC
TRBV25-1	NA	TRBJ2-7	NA	CASSERQPYEQYF	TGTGCCAGCAGTGAGAGGCAACCCTACGAGCAGTACTTC
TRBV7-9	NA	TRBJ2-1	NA	CASSLGGEQFF	TGTGCCAGCAGCTTAGGGGGTGAGCAGTTCTTC
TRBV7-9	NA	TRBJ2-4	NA	CASSHDDVRAKNIQYF	TGTGCCAGCAGCCACGACGATGTACGAGCCAAAAACATTCAGTACTTC
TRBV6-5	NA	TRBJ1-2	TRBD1	CASSPDRGSHYGYTF	TGTGCCAGCAGTCCGGACAGGGGGAGTCACTATGGCTACACCTTC
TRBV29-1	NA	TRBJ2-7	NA	CSVEFGEQYF	TGCAGCGTTGAGTTTGGCGAGCAGTACTTC
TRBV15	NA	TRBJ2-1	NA	CATTGTNNEQFF	TGTGCCACCACTGGGACCAACAATGAGCAGTTCTTC
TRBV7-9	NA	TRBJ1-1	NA	CASSSERDIHTEAFF	TGTGCCAGCAGCTCGGAGCGGGACATCCACACTGAAGCTTTCTTT
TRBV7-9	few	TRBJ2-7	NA	CASSLVGDPYEQYF	TGTGCCAGCAGCTTAGTAGGGGATCCCTACGAGCAGTACTTC
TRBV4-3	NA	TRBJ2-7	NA	CASSQDLAGLNYEQYF	TGCGCCAGCAGCCAAGATCTGGCGGGATTAAACTACGAGCAGTACTTC
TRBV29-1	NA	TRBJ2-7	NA	CSVAGTYGQYF	TGCAGCGTCGCGGGGACTTACGGGCAGTACTTC
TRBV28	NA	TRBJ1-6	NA	CASSHRVLGSPLHF	TGTGCCAGCAGTCACAGGGTACTGGGCTCACCCCTCCACTTT
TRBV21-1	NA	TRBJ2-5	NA	CASSNPTRMETQYF	TGTGCCAGCAGCAATCCGACCCGGATGGAGACCCAGTACTTC
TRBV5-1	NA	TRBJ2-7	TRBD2	CASSLEASGAGRYEQYF	TGCGCCAGCAGCTTGGAGGCTAGCGGGGCGGGGCGCTACGAGCAGTACTTC
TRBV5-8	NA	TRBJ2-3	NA	CASRSQTALTDTQYF	TGTGCCAGCCGATCCCAGACAGCTCTCACAGATACGCAGTATTTT
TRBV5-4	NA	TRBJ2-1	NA	CASSLGDTQNEQFF	TGTGCCAGCAGCTTGGGGGACACCCAGAATGAGCAGTTCTTC
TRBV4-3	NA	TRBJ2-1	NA	CASSQDGGRYNEQFF	TGCGCCAGCAGCCAAGATGGGGGGAGATACAATGAGCAGTTCTTC
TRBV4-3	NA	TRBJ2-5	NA	CASSQDHLQETQYF	TGCGCCAGCAGCCAAGATCATCTCCAAGAGACCCAGTACTTC
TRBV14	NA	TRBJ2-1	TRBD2	CASSQTPREVEQFF	TGTGCCAGCAGCCAGACGCCTCGGGAGGTTGAGCAGTTCTTC
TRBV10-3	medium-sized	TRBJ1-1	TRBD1	CAISGGTGTEAFF	TGTGCCATCAGTGGAGGGACAGGCACTGAAGCTTTCTTT
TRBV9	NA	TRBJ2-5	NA	CASSPSTWNATQYF	TGTGCCAGCAGCCCCAGCACCTGGAATGCGACCCAGTACTTC
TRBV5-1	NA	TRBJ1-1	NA	CASSLGDRDTEAFF	TGCGCCAGCAGCCTGGGTGACAGAGACACTGAAGCTTTCTTT
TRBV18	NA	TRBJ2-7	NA	CASSPPRSASAEQYF	TGTGCCAGCTCACCACCGCGCTCGGCCTCTGCCGAGCAGTACTTC
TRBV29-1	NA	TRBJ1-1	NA	CSVAAGWNTEAFF	TGCAGCGTTGCGGCAGGGTGGAACACTGAAGCTTTCTTT
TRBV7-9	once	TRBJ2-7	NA	CASSLDGDEQYF	TGTGCCAGCAGCTTAGACGGGGACGAGCAGTACTTC
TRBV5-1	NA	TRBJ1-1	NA	CASSLTGAPNTEAFF	TGCGCCAGCAGCTTAACAGGAGCCCCGAACACTGAAGCTTTCTTT
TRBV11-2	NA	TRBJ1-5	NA	CASSWVGGQPQHF	TGTGCCAGCAGCTGGGTGGGGGGCCAGCCCCAGCATTTT
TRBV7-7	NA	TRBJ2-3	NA	CASSPEGATDTQYF	TGTGCTAGCAGCCCGGAGGGGGCAACAGATACGCAGTATTTT
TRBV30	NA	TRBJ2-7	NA	CASSSMTASYEQYF	TGTGCCAGCAGCTCAATGACAGCCTCCTACGAGCAGTACTTC
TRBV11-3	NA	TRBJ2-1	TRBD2	CASSLERGAYNEQFF	TGTGCCAGCAGCTTGGAGCGGGGGGCCTACAATGAGCAGTTCTTC
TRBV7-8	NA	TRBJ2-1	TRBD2	CASSFREGTAYNEQFF	TGTGCCAGCAGCTTTAGGGAGGGCACAGCTTACAATGAGCAGTTCTTC
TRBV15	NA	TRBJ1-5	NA	CATSRQGLSNQPQHF	TGTGCCACCAGCAGGCAGGGGCTTAGCAATCAGCCCCAGCATTTT
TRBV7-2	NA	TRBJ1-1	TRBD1	CASSLGGDRGVEAFF	TGTGCCAGCAGCTTGGGGGGAGACAGGGGAGTTGAAGCTTTCTTT
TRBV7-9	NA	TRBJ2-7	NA	CASSLAGRQDEQYF	TGTGCCAGCAGCTTAGCGGGTAGACAGGACGAGCAGTACTTC
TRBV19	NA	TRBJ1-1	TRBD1	CVSSIATGGFSWYTEAFF	TGTGTCAGTAGTATAGCGACAGGGGGTTTTTCTTGGTACACTGAAGCTTTCTTT
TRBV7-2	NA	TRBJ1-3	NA	CASSSRVGNTIYF	TGTGCCAGCAGCTCCAGGGTTGGAAACACCATATATTTT
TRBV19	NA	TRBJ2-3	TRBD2	CARQSGGLYPDTQYF	TGTGCCAGACAAAGCGGGGGGCTCTATCCAGATACGCAGTATTTT
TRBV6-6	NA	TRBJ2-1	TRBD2	CASNSGGADEQFF	TGTGCCAGCAACAGCGGGGGGGCCGACGAGCAGTTCTTC
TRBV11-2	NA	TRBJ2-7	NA	CASSPDRGQSYEQYF	TGTGCCAGCAGCCCAGATCGTGGACAGAGCTACGAGCAGTACTTC
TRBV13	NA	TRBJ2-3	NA	CATRWGSTDTQYF	TGTGCCACGAGGTGGGGGAGCACAGATACGCAGTATTTT
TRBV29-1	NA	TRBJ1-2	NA	CSVEDRTATHGYTF	TGCAGCGTTGAAGACCGGACAGCGACCCATGGCTACACCTTC